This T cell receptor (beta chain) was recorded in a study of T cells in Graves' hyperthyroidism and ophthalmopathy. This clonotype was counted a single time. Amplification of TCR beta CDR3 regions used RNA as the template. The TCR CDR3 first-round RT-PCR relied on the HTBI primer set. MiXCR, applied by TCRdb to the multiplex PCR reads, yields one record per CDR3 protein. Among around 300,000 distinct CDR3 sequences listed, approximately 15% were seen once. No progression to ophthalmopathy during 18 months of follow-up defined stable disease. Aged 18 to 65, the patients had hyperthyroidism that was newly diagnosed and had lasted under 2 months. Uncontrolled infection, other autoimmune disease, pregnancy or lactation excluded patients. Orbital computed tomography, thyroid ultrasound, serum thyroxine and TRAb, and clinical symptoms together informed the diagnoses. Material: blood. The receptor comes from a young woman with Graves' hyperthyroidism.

The DNA of the CDR3 is TGCAGTGCGGGCGATAGCACAGATACGCAGTATTTT. Its translation: CSAGDSTDTQYF. The rearrangement joins TRBV20-1 to TRBJ2-3, with D hard to call. V shed 6 bases and J shed 0 bases, with 7 bases lying between them. Germline V gene sequence: CDR1 DFQATT, CDR2 SNEGSKA (reference sequence). The CDR3 is 12 amino acids.